Below are 8 T cell receptor beta chains sequenced from a single sample in a study of blood T cell repertoires in COVID-19. Assay: immunoSEQ multiplex PCR; the TCRdb copy retains only in-frame clones and omits some. The sample holds 85,000 to 100,000 clones; 84% are singletons and the top ten take approximately 22%. Sample: peripheral blood. All receptors come from a human donor in a cohort sampled during active COVID-19.

The CDR3 bases are TGTGCCAGCAGCTTTAAGAGTGGGGGACAGGGGTCCGGGGGTGAGCAGTTCTTC. Protein sequence: CASSFKSGGQGSGGEQFF. V and J are TRBV5-4 and TRBJ2-1, with 10 bases that match TRBD1. V shed 2 bases, J shed 9 bases, and the junction held 17 bases outside the gene matches. Germline values: CDR1 SGHNT, CDR2 YYREEE (reference sequence). The CDR3 is 18 residues long.

V is TRBV7-3 and J is TRBJ2-5, with TRBD2 matching 8 bases. The CDR3 contains 14 residues. After removal of 5 bases from V and 1 base from J, the junction contained 3 bases not matched to a gene. Germline-derived CDR1 and CDR2 are SGHTA and FQGTGA. In DNA, the CDR3 is TGTGCCAGCAGCGAAAGCGGGGGCCAAGAGACCCAGTACTTC. Its translation is CASSESGGQETQYF.

This clone has only a few counts. The genes are TRBV11-2 and TRBJ1-1; TRBD1 agrees at 7 bases. In germline, CDR1 is SGHAT, CDR2 FQNNGV. The CDR3 is 14 amino acids. Unmatched junction bases numbered 4, after V lost 5 bases and J lost 1 base. CDR3 bases: TGTGCCAGCAGCCTGGGACAGCAGAACACTGAAGCTTTCTTT. Its translation is CASSLGQQNTEAFF.

The V and J genes are TRBV11-2 and TRBJ2-1; D is ambiguous. V lost 5 bases and J lost 3, with 8 bases in between. CDR1 is SGHAT, CDR2 FQNNGV, per germline. There are 13 residues in the CDR3. CDR3 coding DNA: TGTGCCAGCAGCCCCGACATCTACAATGAGCAGTTCTTC. Amino acid sequence: CASSPDIYNEQFF.

J is TRBJ1-1 and V is TRBV6-5; a possible D gene is TRBD1 (6 bases). Germline-derived CDR1 and CDR2 are MNHEY and SVGAGI. Trimming took 2 bases from V and 5 from J, leaving 15 bases between them. The CDR3 loop spans 15 amino acids. Written as DNA, the CDR3 is TGTGCCAGCAGTTACCCGGGAGGGGGTAGGACTGAAGCTTTCTTT. This gives the protein CASSYPGGGRTEAFF.

The rearrangement links TRBV24-1 to TRBJ2-3; D is undetermined. V was cut by 6 bases and J by 0 bases, with 12 bases left in between. In germline, CDR1 is KGHDR, CDR2 SFDVKD. The CDR3 runs to 15 residues. The CDR3 nucleotides are TGTGCCACCAGTTCAAGTGAAACTAGCACAGATACGCAGTATTTT. This gives the protein CATSSSETSTDTQYF.

The genes are TRBV25-1 and TRBJ2-7; possibly TRBD2 for D (6 bases). V was shortened by 3 bases and J by 2 bases, with 11 bases between the two germline ends. Per germline, CDR1 MGHDK and CDR2 SYGVNS. The CDR3 sequence is 14 residues long. CDR3 nucleotides: TGTGCCAGCAGTGACGCGGGAACCACCTACGAGCAGTACTTC. Its translation is CASSDAGTTYEQYF.

V is TRBV5-4 and J is TRBJ2-5, with D perhaps matching TRBD1 (5 bases). Per germline, CDR1 SGHNT and CDR2 YYREEE (reference sequence). The V end was cut by 5 bases, the J end by 5 bases, with 10 bases between. The CDR3 is 12 residues long. The CDR3 region is CASSSRGETQYF. The CDR3, as DNA: TGTGCCAGCAGTTCTAGGGGTGAGACCCAGTACTTC. Variable domain in full (rest from reference TRBV5-4 and TRBJ2-5): ETGVTQSPTHLIKTRGQQVTLRCSSQSGHNTVSWYQQALGQGPQFIFQYYREEENGRGNFPPRFSGLQFPNYSSELNVNALELDDSALYLCASSSRGETQYFGPGTRLLVL.